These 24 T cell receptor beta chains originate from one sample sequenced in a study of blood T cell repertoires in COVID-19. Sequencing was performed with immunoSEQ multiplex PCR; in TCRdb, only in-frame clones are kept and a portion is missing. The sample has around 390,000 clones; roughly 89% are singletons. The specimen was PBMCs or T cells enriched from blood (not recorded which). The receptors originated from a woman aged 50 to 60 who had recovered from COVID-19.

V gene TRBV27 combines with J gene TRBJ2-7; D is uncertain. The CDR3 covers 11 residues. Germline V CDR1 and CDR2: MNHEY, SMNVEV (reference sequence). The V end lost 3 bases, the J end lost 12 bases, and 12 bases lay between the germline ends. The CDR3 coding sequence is TGTGCCAGCAGTTTCGGCAGTAAGCGGTACTTC. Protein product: CASSFGSKRYF.

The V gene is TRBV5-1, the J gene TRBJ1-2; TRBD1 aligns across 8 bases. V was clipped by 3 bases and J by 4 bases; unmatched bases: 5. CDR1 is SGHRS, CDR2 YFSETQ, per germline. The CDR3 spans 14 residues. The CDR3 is CASSSGQGGYGYTF. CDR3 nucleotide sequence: TGCGCCAGCAGCTCTGGACAGGGAGGCTATGGCTACACCTTC.

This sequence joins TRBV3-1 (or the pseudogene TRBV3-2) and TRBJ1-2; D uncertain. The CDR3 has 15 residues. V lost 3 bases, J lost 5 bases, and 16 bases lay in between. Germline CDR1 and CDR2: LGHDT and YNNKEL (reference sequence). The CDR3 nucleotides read TGTGCCAGCAGCCATAGTGGGCGAAACCTTTATGGCTACACCTTC. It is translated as CASSHSGRNLYGYTF.

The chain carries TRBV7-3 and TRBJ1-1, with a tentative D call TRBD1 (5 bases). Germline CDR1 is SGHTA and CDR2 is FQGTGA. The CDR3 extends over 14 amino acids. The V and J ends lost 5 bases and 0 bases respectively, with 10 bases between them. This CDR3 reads CASSPGLVNTEAFF. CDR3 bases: TGTGCCAGCAGCCCAGGGTTGGTGAACACTGAAGCTTTCTTT.

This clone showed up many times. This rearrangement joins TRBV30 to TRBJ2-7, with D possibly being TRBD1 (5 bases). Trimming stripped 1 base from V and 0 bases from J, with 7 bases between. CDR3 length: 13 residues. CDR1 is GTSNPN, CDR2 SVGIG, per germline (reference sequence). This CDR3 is CAWSDGASYEQYF. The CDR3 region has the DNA TGTGCCTGGAGTGATGGGGCCTCCTACGAGCAGTACTTC.

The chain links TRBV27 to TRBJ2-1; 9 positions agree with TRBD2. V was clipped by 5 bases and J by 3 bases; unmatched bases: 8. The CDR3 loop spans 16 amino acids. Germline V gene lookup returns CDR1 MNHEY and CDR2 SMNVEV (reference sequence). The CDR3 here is CASSPTASGVYNEQFF. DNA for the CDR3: TGTGCCAGCAGTCCGACGGCTAGCGGGGTCTACAATGAGCAGTTCTTC.

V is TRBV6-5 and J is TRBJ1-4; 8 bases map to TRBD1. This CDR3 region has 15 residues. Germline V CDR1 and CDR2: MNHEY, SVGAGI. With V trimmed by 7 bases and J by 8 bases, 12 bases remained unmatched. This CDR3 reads CASTRYRGVEEKLFF. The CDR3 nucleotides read TGTGCCAGCACCCGGTACAGGGGGGTCGAGGAAAAACTGTTTTTT.

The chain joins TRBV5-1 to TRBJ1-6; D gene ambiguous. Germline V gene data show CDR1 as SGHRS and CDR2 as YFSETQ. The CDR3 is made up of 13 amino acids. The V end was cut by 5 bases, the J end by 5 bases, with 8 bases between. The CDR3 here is CASRAGDNSPLHF. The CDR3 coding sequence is TGCGCCAGCAGGGCGGGAGATAATTCACCCCTCCACTTT.

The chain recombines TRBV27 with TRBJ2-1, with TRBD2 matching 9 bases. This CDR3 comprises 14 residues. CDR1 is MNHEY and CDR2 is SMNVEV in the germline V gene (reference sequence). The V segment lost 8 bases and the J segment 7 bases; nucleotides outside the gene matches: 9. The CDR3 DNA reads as TGTGCCAGCGCAGCGGGGGGATGGGGAAATGAGCAGTTCTTC. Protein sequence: CASAAGGWGNEQFF.

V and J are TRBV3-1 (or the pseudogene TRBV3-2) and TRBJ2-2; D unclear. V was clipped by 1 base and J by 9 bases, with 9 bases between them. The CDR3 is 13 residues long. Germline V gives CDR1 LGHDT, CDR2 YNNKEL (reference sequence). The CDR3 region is CASSQGHIRELFF. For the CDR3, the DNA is TGTGCCAGCAGCCAAGGACATATCCGGGAGCTGTTTTTT.

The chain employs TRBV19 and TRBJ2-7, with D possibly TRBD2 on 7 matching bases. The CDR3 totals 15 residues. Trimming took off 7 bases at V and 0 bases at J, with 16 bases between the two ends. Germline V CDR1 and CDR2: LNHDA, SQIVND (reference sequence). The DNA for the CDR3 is TGTGCCAGTACCCCGGGGGGCAAAGCCTCCTACGAGCAGTACTTC. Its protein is CASTPGGKASYEQYF.

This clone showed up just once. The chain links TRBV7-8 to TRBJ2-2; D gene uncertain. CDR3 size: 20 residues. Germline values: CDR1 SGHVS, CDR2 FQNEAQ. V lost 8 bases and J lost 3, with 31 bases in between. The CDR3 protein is CASLSATGLTPARDTGELFF. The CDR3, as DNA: TGTGCCAGCCTCTCAGCCACGGGTCTCACCCCGGCCCGGGACACCGGGGAGCTGTTTTTT. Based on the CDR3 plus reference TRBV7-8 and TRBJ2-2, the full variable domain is GAGVSQSPRYKVAKRGQDVALRCDPISGHVSLFWYQQALGQGPEFLTYFQNEAQLDKSGLPSDRFFAERPEGSVSTLKIQRTQQEDSAVYLCASLSATGLTPARDTGELFFGEGSRLTVL.

The CDR3 reads CSVEDLSGELFF. The CDR3 nucleotides are TGCAGCGTTGAAGATCTTTCCGGGGAGCTGTTTTTT. V is TRBV29-1 and J is TRBJ2-2; unclear D gene. The CDR3 runs to 12 residues. V lost 0 bases, J lost 6 bases, and 5 bases lay in between. Germline V lookup: CDR1 SQVTM, CDR2 ANQGSEA.

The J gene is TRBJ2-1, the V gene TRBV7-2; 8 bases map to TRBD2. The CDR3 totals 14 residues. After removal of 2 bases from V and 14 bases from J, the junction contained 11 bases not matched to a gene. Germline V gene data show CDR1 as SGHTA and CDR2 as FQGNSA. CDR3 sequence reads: CASSLNRAGGSEFF. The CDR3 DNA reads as TGTGCCAGCAGCTTAAACCGCGCGGGGGGTTCAGAGTTCTTC.

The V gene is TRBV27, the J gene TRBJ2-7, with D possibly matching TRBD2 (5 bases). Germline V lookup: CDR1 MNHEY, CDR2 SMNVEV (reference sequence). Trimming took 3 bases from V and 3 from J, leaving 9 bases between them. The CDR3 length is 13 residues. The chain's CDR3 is CASSFGINYEQYF. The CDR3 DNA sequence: TGTGCCAGCAGTTTCGGGATTAACTACGAGCAGTACTTC.

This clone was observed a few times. Here the CDR3 DNA reads TGTGCCAGCAGCTTAGTGACAGGGGGACATGTCTATGGCTACACCTTC. It encodes CASSLVTGGHVYGYTF. The chain combines TRBV7-2 with TRBJ1-2; 9 bases map to TRBD1. This CDR3 comprises 16 residues. The germline V gene has CDR1 SGHTA and CDR2 FQGNSA. The junction had 7 bases not matched to a gene; V was cut back by 1 base and J by 4 bases.

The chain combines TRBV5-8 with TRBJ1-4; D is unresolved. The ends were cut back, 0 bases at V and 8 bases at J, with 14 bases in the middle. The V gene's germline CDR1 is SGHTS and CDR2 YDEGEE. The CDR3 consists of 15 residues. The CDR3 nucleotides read TGTGCCAGCAGCTTGGAAGGGAGGGCTTCGGAAAAACTGTTTTTT. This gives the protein CASSLEGRASEKLFF. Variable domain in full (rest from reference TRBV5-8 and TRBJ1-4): EAGVTQSPTHLIKTRGQQATLRCSPISGHTSVYWYQQALGLGLQFLLWYDEGEERNRGNFPPRFSGRQFPNYSSELNVNALELEDSALYLCASSLEGRASEKLFFGSGTQLSVL.

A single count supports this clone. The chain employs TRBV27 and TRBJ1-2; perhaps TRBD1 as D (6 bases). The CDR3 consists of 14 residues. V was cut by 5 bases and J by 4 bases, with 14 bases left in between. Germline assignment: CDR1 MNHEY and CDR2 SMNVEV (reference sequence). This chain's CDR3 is CASSPLTGSYGYTF. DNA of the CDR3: TGTGCCAGCAGTCCCTTAACAGGGAGCTATGGCTACACCTTC.

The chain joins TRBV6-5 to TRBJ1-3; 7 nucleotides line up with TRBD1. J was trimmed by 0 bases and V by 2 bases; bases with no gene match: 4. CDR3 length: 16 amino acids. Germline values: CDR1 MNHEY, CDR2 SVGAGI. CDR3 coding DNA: TGTGCCAGCAGTTACCGGGGACAGTTCTCTGGAAACACCATATATTTT. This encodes CASSYRGQFSGNTIYF.

CDR3 protein: CASSEATVNTEAFF. The CDR3 region has the DNA TGCGCCAGCAGCGAGGCGACGGTGAACACTGAAGCTTTCTTT. This chain joins TRBV5-1 and TRBJ1-1, with D unclear. The V end lost 4 bases, the J end lost 0 bases, and 10 bases lay between the germline ends. CDR1 is SGHRS and CDR2 is YFSETQ in the germline V gene. CDR3 length equals 14 residues.

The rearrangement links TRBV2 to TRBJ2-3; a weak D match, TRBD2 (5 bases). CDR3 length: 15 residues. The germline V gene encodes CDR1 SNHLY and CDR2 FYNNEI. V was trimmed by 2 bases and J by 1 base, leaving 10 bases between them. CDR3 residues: CASSEKRRRTDTQYF. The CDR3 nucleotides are TGTGCCAGCAGTGAAAAGCGGCGACGCACAGATACGCAGTATTTT.

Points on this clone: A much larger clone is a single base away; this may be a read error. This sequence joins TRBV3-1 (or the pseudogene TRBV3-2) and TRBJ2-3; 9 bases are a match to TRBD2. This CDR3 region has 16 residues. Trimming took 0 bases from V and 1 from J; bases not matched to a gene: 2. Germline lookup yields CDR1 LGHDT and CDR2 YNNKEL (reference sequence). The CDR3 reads CASSQDLAGGTDTQYF. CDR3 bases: TGTGCCAGCAGCCAAGATTTAGCGGGGGGCACAGATACGCAGTATTTT.

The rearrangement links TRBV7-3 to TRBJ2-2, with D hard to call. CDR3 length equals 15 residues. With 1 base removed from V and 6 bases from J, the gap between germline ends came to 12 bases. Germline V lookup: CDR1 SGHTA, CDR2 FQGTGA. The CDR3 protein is CASSLNGPRSGELFF. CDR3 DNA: TGTGCCAGCAGCTTAAATGGCCCCCGTTCCGGGGAGCTGTTTTTT.

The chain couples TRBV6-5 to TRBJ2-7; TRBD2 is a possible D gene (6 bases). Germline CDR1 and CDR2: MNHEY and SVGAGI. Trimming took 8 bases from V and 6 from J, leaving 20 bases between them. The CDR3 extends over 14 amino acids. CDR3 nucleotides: TGTGCCAGCCCAAGGGACTTCGTCTCCACCGAGCAGTACTTC. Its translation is CASPRDFVSTEQYF.